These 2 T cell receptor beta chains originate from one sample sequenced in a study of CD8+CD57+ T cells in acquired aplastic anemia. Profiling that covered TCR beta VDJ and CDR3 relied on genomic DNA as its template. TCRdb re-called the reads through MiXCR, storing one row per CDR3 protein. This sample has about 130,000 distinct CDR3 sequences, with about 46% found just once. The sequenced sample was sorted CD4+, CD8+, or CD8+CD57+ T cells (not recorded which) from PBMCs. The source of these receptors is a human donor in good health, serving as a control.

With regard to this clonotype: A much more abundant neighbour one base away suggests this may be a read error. This CDR3 is CATKRPSGDEQFF. Here the CDR3 DNA reads TGTGCCACCAAACGGCCTAGCGGGGATGAGCAGTTCTTC. The chain is built from TRBV10-3 and TRBJ2-1; 9 nucleotides agree with TRBD2. CDR1 and CDR2 (germline): ENHRY, SYGVKD. J gave up 8 bases and V 10 bases, and 9 bases lay outside the gene matches. The CDR3 sequence is 13 residues long.

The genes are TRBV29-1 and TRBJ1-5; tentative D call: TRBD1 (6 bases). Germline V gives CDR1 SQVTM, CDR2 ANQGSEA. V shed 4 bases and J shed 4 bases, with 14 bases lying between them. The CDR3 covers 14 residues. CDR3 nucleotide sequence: TGCAGCGTTGCAGATGGGGGGCGAAATCAGCCCCAGCATTTT. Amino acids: CSVADGGRNQPQHF. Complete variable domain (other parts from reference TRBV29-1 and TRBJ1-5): SAVISQKPSRDICQRGTSLTIQCQVDSQVTMMFWYRQQPGQSLTLIATANQGSEATYESGFVIDKFPISRPNLTFSTLTVSNMSPEDSSIYLCSVADGGRNQPQHFGDGTRLSIL.